This T cell receptor (beta chain) was documented in a study of blood T cells in healthy people across ages. Study conclusions and caveats: Across samples, TCR beta diversity tracked strongly with naive T cell percentage.

Comment on this clonotype: Its antigen is not identified. One end of the junction does not line up with germline, which may come from a read error.

It was with a sample-barcoded 5' primer and a J-beta primer mix that a second PCR of about 6 to 11 cycles was run. TCRdb analysed the 5' RACE reads with MiXCR anew, one entry per CDR3 protein. The sample holds around 780,000 distinct CDR3 sequences, about 56% seen once. CDR3 length equals 12 residues. Per the germline V gene, CDR1 is SQVTM and CDR2 is ANQGSEA. Healthy individuals of Caucasian origin from Russia, aged roughly 6 to 90, served as donors. Each individual donor underwent a draw of about 9.1 milliliters of peripheral blood. Each sample provided at least 5 micrograms of extracted total RNA. This sequence joins TRBV29-1 and TRBJ2-5; D may be TRBD1 (6 bases). The sequence came from a man in his forties in good health. The specimen sequenced was blood. The CDR3 DNA sequence: TGCGGCGTTGATAGAGGGGGAGAGACCCAGTACTTC. It specifies CGVDRGGETQYF.